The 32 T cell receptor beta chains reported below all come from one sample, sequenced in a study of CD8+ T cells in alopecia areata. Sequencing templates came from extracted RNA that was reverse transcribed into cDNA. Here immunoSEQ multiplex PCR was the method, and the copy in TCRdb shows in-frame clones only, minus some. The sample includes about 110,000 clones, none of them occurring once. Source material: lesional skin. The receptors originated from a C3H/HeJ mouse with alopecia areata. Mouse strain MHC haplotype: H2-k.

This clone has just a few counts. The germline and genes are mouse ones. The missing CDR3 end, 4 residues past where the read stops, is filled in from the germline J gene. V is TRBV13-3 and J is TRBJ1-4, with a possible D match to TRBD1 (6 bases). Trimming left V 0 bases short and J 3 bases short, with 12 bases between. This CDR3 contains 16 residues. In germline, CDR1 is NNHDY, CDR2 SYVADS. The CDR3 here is CASSDARTEANERLFF. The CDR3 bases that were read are TGTGCCAGCAGTGATGCACGGACAGAGGCCAACGAA.

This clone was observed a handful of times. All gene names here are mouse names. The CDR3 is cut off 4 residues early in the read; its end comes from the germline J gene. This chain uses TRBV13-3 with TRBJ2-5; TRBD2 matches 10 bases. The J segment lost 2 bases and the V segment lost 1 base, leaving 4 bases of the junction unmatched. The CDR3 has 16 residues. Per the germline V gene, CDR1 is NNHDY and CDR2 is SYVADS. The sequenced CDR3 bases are TGTGCCAGCAGTGATCTCACTGGGGGGGTCCAAGAC. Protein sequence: CASSDLTGGVQD. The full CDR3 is CASSDLTGGVQDTQYF.

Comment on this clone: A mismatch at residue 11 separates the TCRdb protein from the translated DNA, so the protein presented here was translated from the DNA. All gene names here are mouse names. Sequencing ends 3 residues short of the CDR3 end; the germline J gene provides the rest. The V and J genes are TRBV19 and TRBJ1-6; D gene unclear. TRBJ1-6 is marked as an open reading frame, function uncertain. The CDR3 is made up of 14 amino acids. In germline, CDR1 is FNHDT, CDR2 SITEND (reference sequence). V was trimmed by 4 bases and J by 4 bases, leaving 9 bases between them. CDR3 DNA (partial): TGTGCCAGCAGTCCTCAGACTTATAATTCGCCC. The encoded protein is CASSPQTYNSP. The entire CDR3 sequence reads CASSPQTYNSPLYF.

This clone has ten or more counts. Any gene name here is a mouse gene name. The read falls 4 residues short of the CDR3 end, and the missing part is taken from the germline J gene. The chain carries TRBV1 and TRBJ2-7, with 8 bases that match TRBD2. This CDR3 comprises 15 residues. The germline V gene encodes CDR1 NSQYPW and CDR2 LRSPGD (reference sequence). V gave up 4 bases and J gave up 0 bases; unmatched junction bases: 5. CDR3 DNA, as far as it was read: TGCACCTGCAGTGAGACTGGGGACAACTCCTAT. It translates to CTCSETGDNSY. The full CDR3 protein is CTCSETGDNSYEQYF.

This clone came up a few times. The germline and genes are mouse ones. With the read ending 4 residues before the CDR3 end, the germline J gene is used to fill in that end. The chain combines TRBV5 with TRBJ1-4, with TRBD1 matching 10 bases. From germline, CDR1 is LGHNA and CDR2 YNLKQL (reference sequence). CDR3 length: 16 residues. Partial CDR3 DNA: TGTGCCAGCAGCCAAGACTCGGGACAGGGGACCGAA. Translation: CASSQDSGQGTE. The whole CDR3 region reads CASSQDSGQGTERLFF.

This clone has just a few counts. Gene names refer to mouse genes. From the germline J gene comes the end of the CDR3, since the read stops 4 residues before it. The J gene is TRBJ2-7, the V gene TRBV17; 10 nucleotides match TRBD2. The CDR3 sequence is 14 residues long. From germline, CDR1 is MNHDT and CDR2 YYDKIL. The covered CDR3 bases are TGTGCTAGCAGTCCCCGGGACTGGGGTTAT. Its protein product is CASSPRDWGY. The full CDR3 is CASSPRDWGYEQYF.

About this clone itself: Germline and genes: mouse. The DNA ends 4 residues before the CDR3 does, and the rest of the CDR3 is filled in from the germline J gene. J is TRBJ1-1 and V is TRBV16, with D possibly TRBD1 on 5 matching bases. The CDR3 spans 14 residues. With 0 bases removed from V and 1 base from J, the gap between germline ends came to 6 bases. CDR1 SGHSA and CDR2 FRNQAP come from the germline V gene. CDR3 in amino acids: CASSLEGGNTEVFF. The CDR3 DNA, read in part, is TGTGCAAGCAGCTTAGAGGGGGGGAACACA.

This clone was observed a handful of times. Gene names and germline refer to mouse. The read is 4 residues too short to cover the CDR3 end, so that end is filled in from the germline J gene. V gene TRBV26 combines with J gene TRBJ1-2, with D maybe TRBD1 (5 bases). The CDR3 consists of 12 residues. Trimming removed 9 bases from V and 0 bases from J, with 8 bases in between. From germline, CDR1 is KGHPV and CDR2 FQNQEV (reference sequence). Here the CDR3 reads CARDNANSDYTF. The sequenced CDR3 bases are TGTGCCAGGGACAATGCAAACTCC.

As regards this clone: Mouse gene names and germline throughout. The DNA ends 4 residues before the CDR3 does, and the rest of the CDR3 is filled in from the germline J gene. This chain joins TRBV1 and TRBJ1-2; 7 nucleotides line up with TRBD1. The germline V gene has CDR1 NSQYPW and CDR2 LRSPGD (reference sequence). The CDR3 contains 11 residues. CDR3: CTCSQGGDYTF. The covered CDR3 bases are TGCACCTGCAGTCAGGGGGGC.

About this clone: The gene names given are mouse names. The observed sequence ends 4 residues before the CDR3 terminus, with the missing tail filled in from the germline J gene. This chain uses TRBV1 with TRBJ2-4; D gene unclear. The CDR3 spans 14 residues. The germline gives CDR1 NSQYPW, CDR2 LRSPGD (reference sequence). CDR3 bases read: TGCACCTGCAGTGCAGATAAACTTTCAAAC. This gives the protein CTCSADKLSN. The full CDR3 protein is CTCSADKLSNTLYF.

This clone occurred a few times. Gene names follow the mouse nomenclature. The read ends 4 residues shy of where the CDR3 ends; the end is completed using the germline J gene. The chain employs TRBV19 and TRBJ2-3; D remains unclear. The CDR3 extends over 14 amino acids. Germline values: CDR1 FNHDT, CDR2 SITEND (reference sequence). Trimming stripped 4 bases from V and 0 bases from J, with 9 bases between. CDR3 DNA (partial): TGTGCCAGCAGTCCAGGCCCTAGTGCAGAA. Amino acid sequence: CASSPGPSAE. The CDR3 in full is CASSPGPSAETLYF.

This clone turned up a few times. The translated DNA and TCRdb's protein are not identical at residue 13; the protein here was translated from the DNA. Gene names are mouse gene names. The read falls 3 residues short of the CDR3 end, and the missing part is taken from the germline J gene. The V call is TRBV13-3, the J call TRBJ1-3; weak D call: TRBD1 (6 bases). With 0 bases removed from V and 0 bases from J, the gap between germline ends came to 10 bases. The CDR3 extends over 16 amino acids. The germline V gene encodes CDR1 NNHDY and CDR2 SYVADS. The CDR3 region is CASSDERTDSGNTLYF. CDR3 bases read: TGTGCCAGCAGTGATGAGAGGACAGATTCTGGAAATACG.

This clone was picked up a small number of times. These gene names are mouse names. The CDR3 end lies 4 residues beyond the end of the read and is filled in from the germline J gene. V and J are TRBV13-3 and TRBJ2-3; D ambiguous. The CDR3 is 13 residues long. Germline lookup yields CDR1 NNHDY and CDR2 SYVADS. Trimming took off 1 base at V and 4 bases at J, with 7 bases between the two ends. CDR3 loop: CASSDSQPETLYF. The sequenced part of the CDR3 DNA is TGTGCCAGCAGTGATTCACAGCCAGAA.

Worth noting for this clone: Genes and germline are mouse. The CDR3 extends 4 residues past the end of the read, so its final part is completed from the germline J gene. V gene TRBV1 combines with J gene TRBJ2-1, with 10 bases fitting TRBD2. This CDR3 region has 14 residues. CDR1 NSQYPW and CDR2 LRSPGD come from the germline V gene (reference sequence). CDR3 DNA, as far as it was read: TGCACCTGCAGTGCAGGGGGACTGGGGCCT. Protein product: CTCSAGGLGP. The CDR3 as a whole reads CTCSAGGLGPEQFF.

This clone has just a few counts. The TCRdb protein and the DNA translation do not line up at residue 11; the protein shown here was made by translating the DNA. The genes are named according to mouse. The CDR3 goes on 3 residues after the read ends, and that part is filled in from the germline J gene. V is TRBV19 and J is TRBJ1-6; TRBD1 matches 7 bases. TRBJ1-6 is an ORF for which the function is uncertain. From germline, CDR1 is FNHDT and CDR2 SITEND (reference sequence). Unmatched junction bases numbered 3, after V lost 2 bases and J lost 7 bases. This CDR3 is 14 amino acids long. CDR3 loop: CASSIAGQNSPLYF. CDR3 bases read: TGTGCCAGCAGTATTGCGGGACAGAATTCGCCC.

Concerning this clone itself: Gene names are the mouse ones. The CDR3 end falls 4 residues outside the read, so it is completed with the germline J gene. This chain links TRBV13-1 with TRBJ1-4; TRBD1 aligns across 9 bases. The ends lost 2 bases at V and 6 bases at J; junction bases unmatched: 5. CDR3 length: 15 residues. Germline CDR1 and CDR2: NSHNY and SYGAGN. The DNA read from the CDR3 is TGTGCCAGCAGTGAAGAGGACAGGGGTGACGAA. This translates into CASSEEDRGDE. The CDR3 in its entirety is CASSEEDRGDERLFF.

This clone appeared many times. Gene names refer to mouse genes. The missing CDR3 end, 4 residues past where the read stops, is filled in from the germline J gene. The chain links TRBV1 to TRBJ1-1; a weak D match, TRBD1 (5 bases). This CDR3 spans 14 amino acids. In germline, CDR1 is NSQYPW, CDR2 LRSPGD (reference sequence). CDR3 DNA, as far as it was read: TGCACCTGCAGTGCAGATGGGAAGGGGACA. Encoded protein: CTCSADGKGT. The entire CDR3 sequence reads CTCSADGKGTEVFF. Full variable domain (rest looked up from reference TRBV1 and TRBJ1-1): VTLLEQNPRWRLVPRGQAVNLRCILKNSQYPWMSWYQQDLQKQLQWLFTLRSPGDKEVKSLPGADYLATRVTDTELRLQVANMSQGRTLYCTCSADGKGTEVFFGKGTRLTVV.

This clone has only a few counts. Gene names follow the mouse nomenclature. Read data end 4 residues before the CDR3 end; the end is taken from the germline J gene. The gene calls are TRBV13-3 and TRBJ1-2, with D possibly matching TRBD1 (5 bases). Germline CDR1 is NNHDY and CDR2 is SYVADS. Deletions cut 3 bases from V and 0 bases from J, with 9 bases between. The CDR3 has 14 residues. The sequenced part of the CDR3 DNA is TGTGCCAGCAGTGGCGGGGGGTCAAACTCC. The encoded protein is CASSGGGSNS. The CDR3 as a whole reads CASSGGGSNSDYTF.

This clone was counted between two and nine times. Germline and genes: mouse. This CDR3 reads CASSIRLGEQDTQYF. The CDR3 DNA, read in part, is TGTGCCAGCAGTATTCGGCTGGGGGAACAAGAC. V usage is TRBV19 and J usage is TRBJ2-5; 7 bases fit TRBD2. The CDR3 goes on 4 residues after the read ends, and that part is filled in from the germline J gene. The CDR3 contains 15 residues. Trimming took 2 bases from V and 3 from J; bases not matched to a gene: 6. Germline loops: CDR1 FNHDT, CDR2 SITEND (reference sequence). Together with reference TRBV19 and TRBJ2-5, the CDR3 gives the full variable domain: GGIITQTPKFLIGQEGQKLTLKCQQNFNHDTMYWYRQDSGKGLRLIYYSITENDLQKGDLSEGYDASREKKSSFSLTVTSAQKNEMAVFLCASSIRLGEQDTQYFGPGTRLLVL.

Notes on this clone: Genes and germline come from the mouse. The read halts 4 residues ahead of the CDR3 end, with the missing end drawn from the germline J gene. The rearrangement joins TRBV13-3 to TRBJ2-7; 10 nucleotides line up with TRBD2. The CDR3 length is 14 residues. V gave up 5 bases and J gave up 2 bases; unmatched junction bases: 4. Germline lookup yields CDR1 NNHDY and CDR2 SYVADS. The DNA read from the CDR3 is TGTGCCAGCAGACACTGGGGGGGGCCCTAT. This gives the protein CASRHWGGPY. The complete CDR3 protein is CASRHWGGPYEQYF.

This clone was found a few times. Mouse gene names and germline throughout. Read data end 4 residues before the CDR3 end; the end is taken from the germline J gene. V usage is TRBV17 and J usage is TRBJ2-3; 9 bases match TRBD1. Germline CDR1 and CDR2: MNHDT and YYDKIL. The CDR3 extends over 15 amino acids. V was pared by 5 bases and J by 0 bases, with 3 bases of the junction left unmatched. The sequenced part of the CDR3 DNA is TGTGCTAGCAGTGTGGGACAGGGTAGTGCAGAA. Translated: CASSVGQGSAE. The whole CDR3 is CASSVGQGSAETLYF.

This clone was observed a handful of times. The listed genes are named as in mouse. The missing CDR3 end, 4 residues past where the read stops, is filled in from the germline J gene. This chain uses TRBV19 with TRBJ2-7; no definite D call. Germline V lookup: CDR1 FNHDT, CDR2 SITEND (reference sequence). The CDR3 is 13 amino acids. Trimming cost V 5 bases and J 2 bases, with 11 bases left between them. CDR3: CASRTTLPYEQYF. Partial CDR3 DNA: TGTGCCAGCAGGACGACACTCCCCTAT.

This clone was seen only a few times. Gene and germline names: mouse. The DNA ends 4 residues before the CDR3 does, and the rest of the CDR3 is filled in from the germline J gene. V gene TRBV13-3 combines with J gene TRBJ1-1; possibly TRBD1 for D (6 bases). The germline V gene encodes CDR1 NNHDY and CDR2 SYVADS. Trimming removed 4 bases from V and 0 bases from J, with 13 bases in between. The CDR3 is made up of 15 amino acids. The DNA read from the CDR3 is TGTGCCAGCAGTCGATCCGGGACAACAAACACA. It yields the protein CASSRSGTTNT. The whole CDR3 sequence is CASSRSGTTNTEVFF.

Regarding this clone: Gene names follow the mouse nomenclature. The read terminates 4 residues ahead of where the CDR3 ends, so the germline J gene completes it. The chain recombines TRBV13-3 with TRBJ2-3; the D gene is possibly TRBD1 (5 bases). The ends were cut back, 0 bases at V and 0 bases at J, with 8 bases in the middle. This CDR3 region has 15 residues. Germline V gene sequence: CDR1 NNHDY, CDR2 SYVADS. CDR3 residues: CASSDVRTSAETLYF. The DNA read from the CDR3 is TGTGCCAGCAGTGATGTGAGGACAAGTGCAGAA.

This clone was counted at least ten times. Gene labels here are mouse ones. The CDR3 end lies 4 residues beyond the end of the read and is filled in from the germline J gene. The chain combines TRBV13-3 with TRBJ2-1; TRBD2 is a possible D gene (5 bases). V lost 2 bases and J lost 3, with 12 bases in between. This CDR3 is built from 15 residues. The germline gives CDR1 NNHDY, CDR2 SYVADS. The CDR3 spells CASSDWEGGYAEQFF. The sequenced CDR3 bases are TGTGCCAGCAGTGACTGGGAGGGTGGCTATGCT.

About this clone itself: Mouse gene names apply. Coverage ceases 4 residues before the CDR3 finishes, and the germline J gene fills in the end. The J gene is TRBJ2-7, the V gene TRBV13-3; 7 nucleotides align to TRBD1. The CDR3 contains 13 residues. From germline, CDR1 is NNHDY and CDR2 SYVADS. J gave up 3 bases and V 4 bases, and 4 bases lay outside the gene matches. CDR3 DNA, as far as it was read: TGTGCCAGCAGTCGGGACAGAAACTAT. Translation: CASSRDRNY. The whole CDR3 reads CASSRDRNYEQYF.

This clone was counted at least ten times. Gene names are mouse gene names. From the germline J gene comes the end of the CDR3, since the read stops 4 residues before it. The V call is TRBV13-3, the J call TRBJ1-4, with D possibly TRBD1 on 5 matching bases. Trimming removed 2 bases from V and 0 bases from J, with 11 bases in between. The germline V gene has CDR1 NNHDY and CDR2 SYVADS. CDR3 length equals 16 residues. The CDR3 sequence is CASSEWGGISNERLFF. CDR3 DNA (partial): TGTGCCAGCAGTGAATGGGGGGGTATTTCCAACGAA.

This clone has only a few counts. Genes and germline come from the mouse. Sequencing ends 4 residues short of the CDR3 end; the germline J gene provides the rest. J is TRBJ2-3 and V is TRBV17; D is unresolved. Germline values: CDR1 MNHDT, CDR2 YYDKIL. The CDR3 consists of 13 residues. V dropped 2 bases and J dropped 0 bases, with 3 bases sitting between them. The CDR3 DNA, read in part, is TGTGCTAGCAGTAGAAGGAGTGCAGAA. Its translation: CASSRRSAE. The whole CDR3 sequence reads CASSRRSAETLYF. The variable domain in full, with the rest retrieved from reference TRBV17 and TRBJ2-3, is DTTVKQNPRYKLARVGKPVNLICSQTMNHDTMYWYQKKPNQAPKLLLFYYDKILNREADTFEKFQSSRPNNSFCSLYIGSAGLEYSAMYLCASSRRSAETLYFGSGTRLTVL.

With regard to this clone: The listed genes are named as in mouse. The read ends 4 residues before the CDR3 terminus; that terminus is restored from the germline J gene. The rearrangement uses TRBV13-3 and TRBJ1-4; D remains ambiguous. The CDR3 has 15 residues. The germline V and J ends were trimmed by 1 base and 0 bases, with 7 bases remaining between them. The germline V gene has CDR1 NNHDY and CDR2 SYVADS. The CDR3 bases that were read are TGTGCCAGCAGTGATTACACAATTTCCAACGAA. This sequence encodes CASSDYTISNE. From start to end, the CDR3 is CASSDYTISNERLFF. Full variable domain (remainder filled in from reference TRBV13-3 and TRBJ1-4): EAAVTQSPRSKVAVTGGKVTLSCHQTNNHDYMYWYRQDTGHGLRLIHYSYVADSTEKGDIPDGYKASRPSQENFSLILELASLSQTAVYFCASSDYTISNERLFFGHGTKLSVL.

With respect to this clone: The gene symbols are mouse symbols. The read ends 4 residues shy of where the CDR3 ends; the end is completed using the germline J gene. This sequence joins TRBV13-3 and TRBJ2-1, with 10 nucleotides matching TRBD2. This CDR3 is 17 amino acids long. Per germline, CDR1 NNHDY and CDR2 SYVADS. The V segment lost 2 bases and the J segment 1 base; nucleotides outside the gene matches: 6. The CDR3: CASSEPQGLGNYAEQFF. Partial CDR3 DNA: TGTGCCAGCAGTGAGCCTCAGGGACTGGGGAACTATGCT.

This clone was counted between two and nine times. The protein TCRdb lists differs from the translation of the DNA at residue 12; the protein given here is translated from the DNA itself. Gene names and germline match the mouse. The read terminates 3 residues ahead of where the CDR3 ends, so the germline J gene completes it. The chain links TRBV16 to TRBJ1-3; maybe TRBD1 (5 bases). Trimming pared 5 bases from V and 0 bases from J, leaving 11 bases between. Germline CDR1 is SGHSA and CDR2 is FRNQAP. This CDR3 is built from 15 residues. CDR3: CASSPDIPSGNTLYF. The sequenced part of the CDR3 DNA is TGTGCAAGCAGCCCGGACATCCCTTCTGGAAATACG.

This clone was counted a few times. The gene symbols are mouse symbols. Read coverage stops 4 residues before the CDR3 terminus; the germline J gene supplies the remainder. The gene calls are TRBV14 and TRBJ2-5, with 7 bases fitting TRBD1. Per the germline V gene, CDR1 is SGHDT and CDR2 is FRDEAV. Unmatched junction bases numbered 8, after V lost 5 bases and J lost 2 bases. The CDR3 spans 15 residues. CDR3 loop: CASSPDRAGQDTQYF. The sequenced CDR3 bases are TGTGCCAGCAGCCCCGACAGGGCGGGCCAAGAC.